This TCR beta chain was profiled in a study of post-analysis software for immune sequencing data. Study-level findings and limits: The five TRBV segments detected at higher frequency in patients than in controls included TRBV5-6, TRBV5-1 and TRBV20-1.

Germline lookup yields CDR1 LGHDT and CDR2 YNNKEL (reference sequence). This CDR3 has 16 residues. The ends were cut back, 4 bases at V and 8 bases at J, with 23 bases in the middle. Libraries were made from TCR beta cDNA, and they carried unique molecular identifiers. TCRdb passed the PCR reads through MiXCR, listing each CDR3 protein once. The data show almost 700,000 distinct CDR3 sequences, with approximately 60% seen just once and over 9% held by the top ten. This clonotype appeared a few times. What it recognizes is unknown. The source is a girl between 2 and 10 years old with multiple sclerosis. The sequenced sample was blood. The V call is TRBV3-1, the J call TRBJ1-2; D might be TRBD1 (6 bases). This CDR3 reads CASSPEAPPLTGGYTF. DNA of the CDR3: TGTGCCAGCAGCCCCGAAGCGCCTCCTCTTACAGGGGGCTACACCTTC.